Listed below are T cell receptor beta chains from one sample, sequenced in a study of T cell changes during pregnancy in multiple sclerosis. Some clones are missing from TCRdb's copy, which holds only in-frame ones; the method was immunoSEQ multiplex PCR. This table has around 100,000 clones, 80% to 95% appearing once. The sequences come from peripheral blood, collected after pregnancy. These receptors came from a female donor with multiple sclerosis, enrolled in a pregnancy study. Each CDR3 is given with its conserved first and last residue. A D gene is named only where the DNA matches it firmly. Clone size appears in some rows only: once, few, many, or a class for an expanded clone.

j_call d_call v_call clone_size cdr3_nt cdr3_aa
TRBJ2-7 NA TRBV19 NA TGTGCCAGTAGTATAGGTAGTTCCTACGAGCAGTACTTC CASSIGSSYEQYF
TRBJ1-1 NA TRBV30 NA TGTGCCTGGAGTGTACAACAGGGAGCTTTCTTT CAWSVQQGAFF
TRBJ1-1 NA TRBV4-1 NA TGCGCCAGCAGCCAAGTATTCACTGAAGCTTTCTTT CASSQVFTEAFF
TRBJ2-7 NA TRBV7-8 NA TGTGCCAGCAGCTTAGCTTTTTCGCGGGGGACAACCTACGAGCAGTACTTC CASSLAFSRGTTYEQYF
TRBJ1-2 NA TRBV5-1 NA TGCGCCAGCAGCTTGTCTCCAACAGGGTATTCTGGCTACACCTTC CASSLSPTGYSGYTF
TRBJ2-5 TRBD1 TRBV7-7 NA TGTGCTAGCAGCTTAGAAGGGACAGGTGGTTTGGAGACCCAGTACTTC CASSLEGTGGLETQYF
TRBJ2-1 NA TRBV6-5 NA TGTGCCAGCAGTTACGTTCAGGGTCGGAATGAGCAGTTCTTC CASSYVQGRNEQFF
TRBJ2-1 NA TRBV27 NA TGTGCCAGCAGTCCCCGGGGGTCCGCCGACAATGAGCAGTTCTTC CASSPRGSADNEQFF
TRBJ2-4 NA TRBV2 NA TGTGCCAGCAGTGAAAGGGGTCCCAAAAACATTCAGTACTTC CASSERGPKNIQYF
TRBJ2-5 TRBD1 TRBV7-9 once TGTGCCAGCAGCTTAGCGACAGGGGGCGTGGAGACCCAGTACTTC CASSLATGGVETQYF
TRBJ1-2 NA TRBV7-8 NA TGTGCCAGCAGCTTAGCATCGACGGGCTATGGCTACACCTTC CASSLASTGYGYTF
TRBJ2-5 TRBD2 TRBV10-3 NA TGTGCCATCAGTGAACGGCGAGCGGGGGTAGAGACCCAGTACTTC CAISERRAGVETQYF
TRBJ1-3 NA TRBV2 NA TGTGCCAGCAACATGGGGCGCGGAGCTGGAAACACCATATATTTT CASNMGRGAGNTIYF
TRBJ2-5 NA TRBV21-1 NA TGTGCCAGCAGCAAAGGCCCCCCGACGGAGAGGATGGAGACCCAGTACTTC CASSKGPPTERMETQYF
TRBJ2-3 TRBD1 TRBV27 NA TGTGCCAGCAGTTACAGGGGTGGGACAGATACGCAGTATTTT CASSYRGGTDTQYF
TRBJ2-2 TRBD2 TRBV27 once TGTGCCAGCACTTTGACTAGCGGGGTCACCGGGGAGCTGTTTTTT CASTLTSGVTGELFF
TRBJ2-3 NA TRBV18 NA TGTGCCAGCTCACGAGACGGAGGAGCAGATACGCAGTATTTT CASSRDGGADTQYF
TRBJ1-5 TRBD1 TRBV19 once TGTGCCAGTGGGACGACAGGGACGAATCAGCCCCAGCATTTT CASGTTGTNQPQHF
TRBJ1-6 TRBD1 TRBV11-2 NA TGTGCCAGCAGCTTTGGGACAGGGGCGAATTCACCCCTCCACTTT CASSFGTGANSPLHF
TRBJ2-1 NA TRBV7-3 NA TGTGCCAGCAGCTTTATCGGGGGGCAGGTCAATGAGCAGTTCTTC CASSFIGGQVNEQFF
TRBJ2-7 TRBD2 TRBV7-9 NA TGTGCCAGCAGCCGGGAGGGGTACGAGCAGTACTTC CASSREGYEQYF
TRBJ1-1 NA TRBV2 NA TGTGCCAGCACGGAAACGGGAATCATGAACACTGAAGCTTTCTTT CASTETGIMNTEAFF
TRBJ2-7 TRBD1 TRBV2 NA TGTGCCAGCAGTGATTGGGGACAGGGGGGCGAGCAGTACTTC CASSDWGQGGEQYF
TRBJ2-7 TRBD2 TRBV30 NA TGTGCCCAAAATGGACCGGCTAGCGGGGTCTACGAGCAGTACTTC CAQNGPASGVYEQYF
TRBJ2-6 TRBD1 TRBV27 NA TGTGCCAGCACCGAAAAGGGACAGGGGGCGCCTTCTGGGGCCAACGTCCTGACTTTC CASTEKGQGAPSGANVLTF
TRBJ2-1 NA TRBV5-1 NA TGCGCCAGCAGCTTGGTGTACAAACACAATGAGCAGTTCTTC CASSLVYKHNEQFF
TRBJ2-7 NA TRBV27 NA TGTGCCAGCAGTTTAAGCGTAGCCAGCTCCTACGAGCAGTACTTC CASSLSVASSYEQYF
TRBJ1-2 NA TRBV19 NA TGTGCCAGTCGACAGGAGCCTAACTATGGCTACACCTTC CASRQEPNYGYTF
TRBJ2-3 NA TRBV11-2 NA TGTGCCAGCAGCTTAGGGGGGCCCGGGACCGATACGCAGTATTTT CASSLGGPGTDTQYF
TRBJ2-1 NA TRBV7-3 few TGTGCCAGCAGCTTAGACGCGAGGAGCAATGAGCAGTTCTTC CASSLDARSNEQFF
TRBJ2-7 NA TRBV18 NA TGTGCCAGCTCACCCCCCGGACAGCCCTCCTACGAGCAGTACTTC CASSPPGQPSYEQYF
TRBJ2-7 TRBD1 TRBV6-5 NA TGTGCCAGCAGCCTGGGACAGACCCTTCAACCGCAGTACTTC CASSLGQTLQPQYF
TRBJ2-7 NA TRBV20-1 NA TGCAGTGCCACCTACGAGCAGTACTTC CSATYEQYF
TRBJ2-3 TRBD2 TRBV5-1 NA TGCGCCAGCAGCCCGCTAGCGGGTGGGGAGGGGGCGCAGTATTTT CASSPLAGGEGAQYF
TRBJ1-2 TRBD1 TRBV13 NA TGTGCCAGCAGCTACGGACGGACAGGGAAGACCTATGGCTACACCTTC CASSYGRTGKTYGYTF
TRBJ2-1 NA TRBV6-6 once TGTGCCAGCAGCAGGGCTGGCTACAATGAGCAGTTCTTC CASSRAGYNEQFF
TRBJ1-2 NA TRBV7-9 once TGTGCCAGCAGCTTGATTGCCGCAGGGTTCCATGGCTACACCTTC CASSLIAAGFHGYTF
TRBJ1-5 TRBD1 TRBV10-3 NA TGTGCCATCGGACAGGGATCAAATAGCAATCAGCCCCAGCATTTT CAIGQGSNSNQPQHF
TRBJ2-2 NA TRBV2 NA TGTGCCAGCAGTGACGACACCGGGGAGCTGTTTTTT CASSDDTGELFF
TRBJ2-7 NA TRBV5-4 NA TGTGCCAGCAGCTTGGTGCCAGACTCCTACGAGCAGTACTTC CASSLVPDSYEQYF
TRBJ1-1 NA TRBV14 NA TGTGCCAGCAGCTTCCGGCGGGGGCTGAACACTGAAGCTTTCTTT CASSFRRGLNTEAFF
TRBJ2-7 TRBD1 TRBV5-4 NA TGTGCCAGCAGCCCCGGGACAGTAAGCTCCTACGAGCAGTACTTC CASSPGTVSSYEQYF
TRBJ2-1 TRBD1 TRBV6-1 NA TGTGCCAGCAGTGACCAGACAGGGGGCGTAATTCAGAATGAGCAGTTCTTC CASSDQTGGVIQNEQFF
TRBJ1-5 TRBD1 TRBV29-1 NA TGCAGCGCCGGGACAGTGGGTCAGCCCCAGCATTTT CSAGTVGQPQHF
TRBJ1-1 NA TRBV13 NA TGTGCCAGCAGCTTAGGGTCATTGAACACTGAAGCTTTCTTT CASSLGSLNTEAFF
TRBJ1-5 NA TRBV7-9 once TGTGCCTCCCAAGCAGTGAGAGGGAGCAATCAGCCCCAGCATTTT CASQAVRGSNQPQHF
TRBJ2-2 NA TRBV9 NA TGTGCCAGCACCCGGCCAGGGAATACCGGGGAGCTGTTTTTT CASTRPGNTGELFF
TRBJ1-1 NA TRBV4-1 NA TGCGCCAGCAGCCAAGCTCCGGACAGTAACACTGAAGCTTTCTTT CASSQAPDSNTEAFF
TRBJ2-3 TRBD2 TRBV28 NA TGTGCCAGCACCCCACTAGCGGGGCCTACAGATACGCAGTATTTT CASTPLAGPTDTQYF
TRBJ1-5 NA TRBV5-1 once TGCGCCAGCAGCTCCACAACCAATCAGCCCCAGCATTTT CASSSTTNQPQHF
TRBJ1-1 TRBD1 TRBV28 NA TGTGCCAGCAGTTTTCCCGCAGACAGGGGGGCTCATGGCGCTGAAGCTTTCTTT CASSFPADRGAHGAEAFF
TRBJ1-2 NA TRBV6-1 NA TGTGCCAGCAGTGAGACACAGGGCCCCTATGGCTACACCTTC CASSETQGPYGYTF
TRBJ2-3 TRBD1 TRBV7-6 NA TGTGCCAGCAGCTCCGGATGGGGCGGGGACAGGGGTGCAGATACGCAGTATTTT CASSSGWGGDRGADTQYF
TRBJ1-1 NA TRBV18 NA TGTGCCAGCTCAGCCTCCGGGGGGAACACTGAAGCTTTCTTT CASSASGGNTEAFF
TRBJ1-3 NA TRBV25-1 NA TGTGCCAGCAGTGCTTTATCCTCTGGAAACACCATATATTTT CASSALSSGNTIYF
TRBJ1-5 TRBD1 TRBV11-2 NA TGTGCCAGCAGCTCACAGGGGGACCACAATCAGCCCCAGCATTTT CASSSQGDHNQPQHF
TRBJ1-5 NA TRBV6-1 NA TGTGCCAGCAGTGTGCCACAGGTGCCCCAGCATTTT CASSVPQVPQHF